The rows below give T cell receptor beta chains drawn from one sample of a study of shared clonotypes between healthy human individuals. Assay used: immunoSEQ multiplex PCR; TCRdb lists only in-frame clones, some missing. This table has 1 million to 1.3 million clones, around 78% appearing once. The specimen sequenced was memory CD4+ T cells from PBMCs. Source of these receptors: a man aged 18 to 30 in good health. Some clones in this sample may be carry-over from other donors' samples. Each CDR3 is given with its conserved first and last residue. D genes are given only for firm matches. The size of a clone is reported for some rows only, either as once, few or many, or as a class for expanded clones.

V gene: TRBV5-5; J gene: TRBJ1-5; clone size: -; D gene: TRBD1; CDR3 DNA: TGTGCCAGCAGCCCTGGGACAGGGGATCATAGCAATCAGCCCCAGCATTTT; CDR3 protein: CASSPGTGDHSNQPQHF
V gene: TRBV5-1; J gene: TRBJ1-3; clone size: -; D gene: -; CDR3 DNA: TGCGCCAGCAGCGGAACCCCCGGGGACACCATATATTTT; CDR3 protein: CASSGTPGDTIYF
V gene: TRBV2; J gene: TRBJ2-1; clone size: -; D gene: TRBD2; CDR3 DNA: TGTGCCAGCAGGAGACTAGCTTCCTACAATGAGCAGTTCTTC; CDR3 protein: CASRRLASYNEQFF
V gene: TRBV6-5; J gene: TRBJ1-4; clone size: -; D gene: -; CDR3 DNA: TGTGCCAGCAGTTACGGTCTGGAGGGGGAAAAACTGTTTTTT; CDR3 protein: CASSYGLEGEKLFF
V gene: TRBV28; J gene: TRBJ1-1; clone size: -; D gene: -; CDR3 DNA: TGTGCCAGCAGTTTAGTACAGCCGAACACTGAAGCTTTCTTT; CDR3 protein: CASSLVQPNTEAFF
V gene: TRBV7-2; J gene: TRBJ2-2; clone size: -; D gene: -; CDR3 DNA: TGTGCCAGCAGCTTAGCGGGCGGGATGATGGAGCTGTTTTTT; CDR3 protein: CASSLAGGMMELFF
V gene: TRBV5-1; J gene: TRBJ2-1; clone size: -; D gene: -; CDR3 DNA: TGCGCCAGCAGCTTTACCCCCTCTGAGCAGTTCTTC; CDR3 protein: CASSFTPSEQFF
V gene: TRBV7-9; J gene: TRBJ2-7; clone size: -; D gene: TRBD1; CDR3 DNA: TGTGCCAGCAGCTGGGGGACAGCCAAATTCTCCTACGAGCAGTACTTC; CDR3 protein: CASSWGTAKFSYEQYF
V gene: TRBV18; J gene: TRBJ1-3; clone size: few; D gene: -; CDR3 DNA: TGTGCCAGCTCACCACAATCAGGCAGTTCCCCTGGAAACACCATATATTTT; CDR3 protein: CASSPQSGSSPGNTIYF
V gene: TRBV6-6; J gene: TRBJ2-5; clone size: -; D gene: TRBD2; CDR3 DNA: TGTGCCAGCGGTTTAGCGGGAGGCCAAGAGACCCAGTACTTC; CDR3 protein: CASGLAGGQETQYF
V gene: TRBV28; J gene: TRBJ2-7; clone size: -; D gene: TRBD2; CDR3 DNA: TGTGCCAGCACCGTGGGGGGGAGGGCTCCCTACGAGCAGTACTTC; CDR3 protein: CASTVGGRAPYEQYF
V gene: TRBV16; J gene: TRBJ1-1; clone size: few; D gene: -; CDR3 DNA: TGTGCCAGCAGACCACGGGACACTGAAGCTTTCTTT; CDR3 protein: CASRPRDTEAFF
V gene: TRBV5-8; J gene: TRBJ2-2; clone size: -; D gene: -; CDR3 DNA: TGTGCCAGCAGCTTGGCCACGAGCGCAAAGATAACCGGGGAGCTGTTTTTT; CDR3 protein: CASSLATSAKITGELFF
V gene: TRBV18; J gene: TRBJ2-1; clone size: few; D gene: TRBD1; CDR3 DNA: TGTGCCAGCTCACGTTCCCCCACAGGGGTTGGTGAGCAGTTCTTC; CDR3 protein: CASSRSPTGVGEQFF
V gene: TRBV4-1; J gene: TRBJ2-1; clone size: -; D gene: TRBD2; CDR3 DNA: TGCGCCAGCAGCCAAGCAAGCGGGAGCTCCTACAATGAGCAGTTCTTC; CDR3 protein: CASSQASGSSYNEQFF
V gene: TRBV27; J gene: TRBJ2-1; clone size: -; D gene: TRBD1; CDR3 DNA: TGTGCCAGCAGTCCTACAGGGGACACCTACAATGAGCAGTTCTTC; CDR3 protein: CASSPTGDTYNEQFF
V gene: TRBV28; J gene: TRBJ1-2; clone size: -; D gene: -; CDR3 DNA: TGTGCCAGCAGTTCGACAGTATATGGCTACACCTTC; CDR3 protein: CASSSTVYGYTF
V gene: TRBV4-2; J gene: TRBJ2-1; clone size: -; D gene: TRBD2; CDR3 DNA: TGTGCCAGCAGCCAACTTGGACTAGCGGGGGACAATGAGCAGTTCTTC; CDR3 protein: CASSQLGLAGDNEQFF
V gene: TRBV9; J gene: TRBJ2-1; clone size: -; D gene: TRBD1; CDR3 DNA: TGTGCCAGCAGCGTAGACAGGGGGCGCCTCCATGAGCAGTTCTTC; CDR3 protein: CASSVDRGRLHEQFF
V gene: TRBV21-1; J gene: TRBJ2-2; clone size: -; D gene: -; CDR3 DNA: TGTGCCAGCAGCAAAAACGGGACAGGGACTTGGGGCTCCGGGGAGCTGTTTTTT; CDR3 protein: CASSKNGTGTWGSGELFF
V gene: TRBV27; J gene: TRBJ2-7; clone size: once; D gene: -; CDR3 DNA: TGTGCCAGCAGTTCTTCCGGGAAAGCCGACTACGAGCAGTACTTC; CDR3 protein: CASSSSGKADYEQYF
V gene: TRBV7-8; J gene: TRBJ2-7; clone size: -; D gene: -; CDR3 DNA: TGTGCCAGCAGCTTGGGACTGACTTTCTACGAGCAGTACTTC; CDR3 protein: CASSLGLTFYEQYF
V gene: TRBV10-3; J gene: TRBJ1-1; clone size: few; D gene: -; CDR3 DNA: TGTGCCGCCGGTATACAGGGCCTCACTGAAGCTTTCTTT; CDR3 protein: CAAGIQGLTEAFF
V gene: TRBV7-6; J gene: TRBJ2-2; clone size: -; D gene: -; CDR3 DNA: TGTGCCAGCAGCCCCCGTGACACCGGGGAGCTGTTTTTT; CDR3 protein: CASSPRDTGELFF
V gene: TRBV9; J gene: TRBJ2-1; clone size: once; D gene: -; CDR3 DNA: TGTGCCAGCAGTCCGACTAGATACAATGAGCAGTTCTTC; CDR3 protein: CASSPTRYNEQFF
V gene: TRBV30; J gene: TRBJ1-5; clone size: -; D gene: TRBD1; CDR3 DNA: TGTGCCTGGAGTTTGGGGACAGGGTATCAGCCCCAGCATTTT; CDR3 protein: CAWSLGTGYQPQHF
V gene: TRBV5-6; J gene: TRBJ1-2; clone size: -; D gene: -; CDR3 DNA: TGTGCCAGCAGCTTGGCCGGGCAGGGTGGAGGCTACACCTTC; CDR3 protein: CASSLAGQGGGYTF
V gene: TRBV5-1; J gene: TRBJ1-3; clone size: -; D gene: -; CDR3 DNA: TGCGCCAGCAGCTTGGGGGTGTTCTCTGGAAACACCATATATTTT; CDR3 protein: CASSLGVFSGNTIYF
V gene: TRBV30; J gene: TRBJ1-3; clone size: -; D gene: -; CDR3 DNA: TGTGCCTGTACAGGCTCTGGAAACACCATATATTTT; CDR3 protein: CACTGSGNTIYF
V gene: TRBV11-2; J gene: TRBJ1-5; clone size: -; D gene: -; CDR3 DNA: TGTGCCAGCAGCTTAGGTGGGTCGGAGCCCCAGCATTTT; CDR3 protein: CASSLGGSEPQHF
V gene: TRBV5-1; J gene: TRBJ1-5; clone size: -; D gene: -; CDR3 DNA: TGCGCCAGCAGCTTAGATTTAGGAGGCAATCAGCCCCAGCATTTT; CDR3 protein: CASSLDLGGNQPQHF
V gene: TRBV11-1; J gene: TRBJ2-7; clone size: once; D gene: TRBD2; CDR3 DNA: TGTGCCAGCAGCTTAATGGCGGGAGGGAAATTCTACGAGCAGTACTTC; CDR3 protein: CASSLMAGGKFYEQYF
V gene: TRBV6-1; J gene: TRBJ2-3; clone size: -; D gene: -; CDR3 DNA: TGTGCCAGCAGCCTAGACGGGGGCACAGATACGCAGTATTTT; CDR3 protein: CASSLDGGTDTQYF
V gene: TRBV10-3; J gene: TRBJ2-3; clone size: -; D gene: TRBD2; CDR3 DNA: TGTGCCATCAGTGACGTGTGGCGGGAGGTAGCAGATACGCAGTATTTT; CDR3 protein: CAISDVWREVADTQYF